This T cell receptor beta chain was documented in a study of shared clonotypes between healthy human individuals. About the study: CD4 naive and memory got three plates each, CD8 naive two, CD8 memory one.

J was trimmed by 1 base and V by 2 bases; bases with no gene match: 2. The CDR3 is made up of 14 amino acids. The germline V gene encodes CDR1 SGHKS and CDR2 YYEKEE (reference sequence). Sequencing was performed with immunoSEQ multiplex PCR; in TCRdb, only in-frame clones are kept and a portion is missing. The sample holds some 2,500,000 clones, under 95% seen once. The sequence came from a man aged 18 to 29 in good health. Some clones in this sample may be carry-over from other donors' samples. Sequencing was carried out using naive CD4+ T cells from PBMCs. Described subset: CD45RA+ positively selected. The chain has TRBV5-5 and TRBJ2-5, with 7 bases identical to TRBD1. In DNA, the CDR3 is TGTGCCAGCAGCTTAGACAGGGCCCAAGAGACCCAGTACTTC. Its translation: CASSLDRAQETQYF.